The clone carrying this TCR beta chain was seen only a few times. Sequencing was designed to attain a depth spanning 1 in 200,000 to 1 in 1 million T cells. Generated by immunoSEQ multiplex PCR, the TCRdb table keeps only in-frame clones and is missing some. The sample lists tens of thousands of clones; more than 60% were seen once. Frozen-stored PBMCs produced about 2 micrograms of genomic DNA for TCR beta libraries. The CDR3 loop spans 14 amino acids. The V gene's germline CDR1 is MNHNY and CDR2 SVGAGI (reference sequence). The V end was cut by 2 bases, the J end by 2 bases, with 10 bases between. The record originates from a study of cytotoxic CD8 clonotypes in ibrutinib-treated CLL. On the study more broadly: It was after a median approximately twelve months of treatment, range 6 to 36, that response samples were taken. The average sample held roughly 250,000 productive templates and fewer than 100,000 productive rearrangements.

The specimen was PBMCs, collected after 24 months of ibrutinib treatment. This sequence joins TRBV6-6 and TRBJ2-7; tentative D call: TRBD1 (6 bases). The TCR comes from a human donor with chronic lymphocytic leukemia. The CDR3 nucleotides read TGTGCCAGCAGTTACGGGGACAATACCTACGAGCAGTACTTC. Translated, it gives CASSYGDNTYEQYF.